Presented here are 7 T cell receptor beta chains from one specimen sequenced in a study of technical replicates of blood from a few donors. The data were produced by immunoSEQ multiplex PCR, yet TCRdb's version contains in-frame clones alone and is incomplete. In the table there are about 63,000 clones, around 87% of which are singletons. Sequences were obtained from PBMCs. These receptors all come from a human donor in good health. Some clones in this sample may be carry-over from other donors' samples.

Worth noting for this clone: The identical CDR3 is also encoded by other nucleotide sequences in the sample. The chain uses TRBV5-1 and TRBJ2-1; weak D call: TRBD2 (6 bases). The CDR3 totals 14 residues. CDR1 is SGHRS, CDR2 YFSETQ, per germline. V lost 8 bases, J lost 4 bases, and 16 bases lay in between. CDR3 nucleotides: TGCGCCAGTTCTTTATCGGGAGCTTACAATGAGCAGTTCTTC. Residues: CASSLSGAYNEQFF.

This clone came up a few times. The V call is TRBV5-6, the J call TRBJ1-2, with D tentatively TRBD1 (5 bases). Germline CDR1 SGHDT, CDR2 YYEEEE. The CDR3 covers 15 residues. Between the trimmed V and J ends, which lost 1 base and 5 bases, there was a span of 15 bases. This CDR3 is CASSLRAGSRYGYTF. CDR3 coding DNA: TGTGCCAGCAGCTTGAGGGCAGGGTCTCGGTATGGCTACACCTTC. Looking up the rest from reference TRBV5-6 and TRBJ1-2 gives the full variable domain: DAGVTQSPTHLIKTRGQQVTLRCSPKSGHDTVSWYQQALGQGPQFIFQYYEEEERQRGNFPDRFSGHQFPNYSSELNVNALLLGDSALYLCASSLRAGSRYGYTFGSGTRLTVV.

The chain couples TRBV20-1 to TRBJ2-5; a possible D gene is TRBD1 (6 bases). Deletions cut 5 bases from V and 2 bases from J, with 6 bases between. This CDR3 region has 11 residues. CDR1 and CDR2 (germline): DFQATT, SNEGSKA (reference sequence). The DNA of the CDR3 is TGCAGTGCTGGACAGCAAGAGACCCAGTACTTC. This sequence encodes CSAGQQETQYF.

The V gene is TRBV7-3, the J gene TRBJ1-2, with D possibly being TRBD1 (6 bases). This CDR3 is 14 amino acids long. Trimming took 4 bases from V and 8 from J, leaving 17 bases between them. Germline CDR1 SGHTA, CDR2 FQGTGA. The CDR3 sequence: CASSSYVGARGYTF. The CDR3 DNA reads TGTGCCAGCAGCTCATATGTGGGGGCGCGAGGCTACACCTTC.

CDR3 in amino acids: CAWSDAYRGKTEAFF. DNA for the CDR3: TGTGCCTGGAGTGACGCCTACAGGGGAAAAACTGAAGCTTTCTTT. The chain uses TRBV30 and TRBJ1-1; TRBD1 matches 7 bases. Germline CDR1 GTSNPN, CDR2 SVGIG (reference sequence). With 1 base clipped from V and 5 bases from J, the junction kept 10 bases outside the gene matches. This CDR3 has 15 residues.

The genes are TRBV7-9 and TRBJ1-2; D unresolved. V gave up 5 bases and J gave up 8 bases, with 12 bases separating them. Per the germline V gene, CDR1 is SEHNR and CDR2 is FQNEAQ (reference sequence). The CDR3 extends over 12 amino acids. Here the CDR3 DNA reads TGTGCCAGCAGCCCCGCCCCCAGGGGCTACACCTTC. As protein: CASSPAPRGYTF. The variable domain in full, with the rest retrieved from reference TRBV7-9 and TRBJ1-2, is DTGVSQNPRHKITKRGQNVTFRCDPISEHNRLYWYRQTLGQGPEFLTYFQNEAQLEKSRLLSDRFSAERPKGSFSTLEIQRTEQGDSAMYLCASSPAPRGYTFGSGTRLTVV.

The chain couples TRBV19 to TRBJ2-5; D unclear. Per the germline V gene, CDR1 is LNHDA and CDR2 is SQIVND (reference sequence). The CDR3 consists of 12 residues. The V end lost 4 bases, the J end lost 4 bases, and 7 bases lay between the germline ends. CDR3 sequence reads: CASSTRGETQYF. CDR3 nucleotides: TGTGCCAGTAGTACCCGAGGAGAGACCCAGTACTTC.